A single sample is the source of the 24 T cell receptor beta chains below, sequenced in a study of T cells after yellow fever vaccination. TCRdb ran MiXCR on the 5' RACE reads and lists one entry per CDR3 protein. The table has hundreds of thousands of distinct CDR3 sequences, roughly 4.8% seen once. This material consisted of CD4+ T cells sorted from PBMCs, taken on the day of the yellow fever booster vaccination. These receptors were obtained from a man younger than 30 who received the YFV17D yellow fever vaccine.

CDR3 in amino acids: CAWRMATGSTGELFF. The DNA for the CDR3 is TGTGCCTGGAGGATGGCAACAGGGTCCACCGGGGAGCTGTTTTTT. The chain combines TRBV30 with TRBJ2-2, with a weak D call TRBD1 (6 bases). This CDR3 is built from 15 residues. The V gene lost 3 bases and the J gene lost 4 bases, with 15 bases spanning the gap. Germline CDR1 and CDR2: GTSNPN and SVGIG (reference sequence).

The genes are TRBV9 and TRBJ2-7; D may match TRBD1 or TRBD2 (6 bases each). Germline CDR1 is SGDLS and CDR2 is YYNGEE. The CDR3 is 15 amino acids. Deletions cut 3 bases from V and 3 bases from J, with 16 bases between. CDR3: CASSGNWGAVYEQYF. The CDR3 DNA follows: TGTGCCAGCAGCGGAAATTGGGGGGCCGTCTACGAGCAGTACTTC.

This chain uses TRBV4-3 with TRBJ2-3; the D is unclear. CDR3 length equals 12 residues. CDR1 is LGHNA, CDR2 YSLEER, per germline. The ends were cut back, 0 bases at V and 7 bases at J, with 5 bases in the middle. CDR3 DNA: TGCGCCAGCAGCCAAGATCGACATACGCAGTATTTT. As protein: CASSQDRHTQYF.

This clonotype was counted ten times or more. This chain joins TRBV7-9 and TRBJ2-1; possible D gene TRBD1, 5 bases. From germline, CDR1 is SEHNR and CDR2 FQNEAQ (reference sequence). V lost 2 bases, J lost 9 bases, and 17 bases lay in between. The CDR3 runs 15 residues. CDR3 DNA: TGTGCCAGCAGCTTATCCAGGCTGGCGCAGGGTGAGCAGTTCTTC. Translation: CASSLSRLAQGEQFF.

This rearrangement joins TRBV3-2 to TRBJ2-7; TRBD1 is the table's D call and was not checked against the DNA. TRBV3-2 is a listed pseudogene. This CDR3 contains 18 residues. The CDR3 DNA sequence: TGTGCCAGCAGCCTAGACAGGGGGCTCATCCCTAGCTCCTACGAGCAGTACGTC. Its protein product is CASSLDRGLIPSSYEQYV.

CDR3 DNA sequence: TGCGCCAGCAGCCAAGAACTGCACAATGAGCAGTTCTTC. Residues: CASSQELHNEQFF. The rearrangement joins TRBV4-3 to TRBJ2-1; D unresolved. Trimming left V 0 bases short and J 5 bases short, with 5 bases between. The CDR3 sequence is 13 residues long. Germline V gene lookup returns CDR1 LGHNA and CDR2 YSLEER.

There are a few counts of this clonotype. The chain links TRBV5-1 to TRBJ1-4; 10 bases are a match to TRBD1. The V segment lost 0 bases and the J segment 8 bases; nucleotides outside the gene matches: 4. Per germline, CDR1 SGHRS and CDR2 YFSETQ. CDR3 length: 15 residues. CDR3 sequence reads: CASSLAGTGEEKLFF. As DNA, the CDR3 is TGCGCCAGCAGCTTGGCCGGGACAGGGGAGGAAAAACTGTTTTTT.

The DNA of the CDR3 is TGTGCCAGCAGCCCTTTACAGGGGCACTATGGCTACACCTTC. Amino acids: CASSPLQGHYGYTF. The rearrangement links TRBV3-1 to TRBJ1-2; 7 positions match TRBD1. The CDR3 runs to 14 residues. Germline CDR1 and CDR2: LGHDT and YNNKEL (reference sequence). J was trimmed by 3 bases and V by 4 bases; bases with no gene match: 5.

This clonotype was found a few times. The chain couples TRBV19 to TRBJ1-2; no clear D. Deletions cut 4 bases from V and 8 bases from J, with 17 bases between. The CDR3 covers 14 residues. Per germline, CDR1 LNHDA and CDR2 SQIVND (reference sequence). This CDR3 reads CASSTGSVLGGYTF. The CDR3 nucleotides read TGTGCCAGTAGTACAGGATCGGTGTTAGGCGGCTACACCTTC.

This clonotype appeared many times. The V gene is TRBV7-2, the J gene TRBJ2-2; perhaps TRBD2 as D (7 bases). Trimming took off 5 bases at V and 4 bases at J, with 32 bases between the two ends. This CDR3 comprises 21 residues. CDR1 is SGHTA, CDR2 FQGNSA, per germline. CDR3 nucleotide sequence: TGTGCCAGCAGCCTCACCCGTTGGGCTGGGGGGGCGCGGGGACTCACCGGGGAGCTGTTTTTT. This gives the protein CASSLTRWAGGARGLTGELFF.

This clonotype was detected many times. The V call is TRBV6-2 or TRBV6-3, the J call TRBJ2-2, with TRBD2 identical over 11 bases. In germline, CDR1 is MNHEY, CDR2 SVGEGT. CDR3 length: 19 residues. The junction had 15 bases not matched to a gene; V was cut back by 7 bases and J by 2 bases. The CDR3 here is CASTPGLAARYPNTGELFF. The CDR3 bases are TGTGCCAGCACCCCGGGACTAGCGGCCCGCTACCCCAACACCGGGGAGCTGTTTTTT.

This clonotype appeared many times. The chain employs TRBV5-1 and TRBJ2-2, with 7 positions matching TRBD1. The CDR3 is 16 residues long. Germline values: CDR1 SGHRS, CDR2 YFSETQ. The V gene end was trimmed by 4 bases and the J gene end by 1 base; junction bases not matched to a gene: 7. Written as DNA, the CDR3 is TGCGCCAGCAGCATAGACAGGGTTAAGAACACCGGGGAGCTGTTTTTT. Translating it yields CASSIDRVKNTGELFF.

This rearrangement joins TRBV2 to TRBJ2-2; D might be TRBD1 (6 bases). The CDR3 runs to 16 residues. Germline V gene lookup returns CDR1 SNHLY and CDR2 FYNNEI. The V end lost 5 bases, the J end lost 0 bases, and 13 bases lay between the germline ends. CDR3 protein: CASSLQGPANTGELFF. In nucleotides, the CDR3 is TGTGCCAGCAGTTTACAGGGCCCCGCGAACACCGGGGAGCTGTTTTTT.

This clonotype was counted between two and nine times. This sequence joins TRBV6-5 and TRBJ2-3; D ambiguous. V gave up 6 bases and J gave up 2 bases, with 6 bases separating them. The CDR3 consists of 12 residues. Germline loops: CDR1 MNHEY, CDR2 SVGAGI. The CDR3 is CASRADTDTQYF. The CDR3 coding sequence is TGTGCCAGCAGGGCTGACACAGATACGCAGTATTTT.

In this sample, this clonotype turned up a few times. The chain recombines TRBV7-9 with TRBJ2-7, with D perhaps being TRBD1 or TRBD2 (6 bases each). Trimming shortened V by 1 base and J by 7 bases, and 14 bases separated the two germline ends. This CDR3 is built from 14 residues. Germline V gene lookup returns CDR1 SEHNR and CDR2 FQNEAQ (reference sequence). The CDR3, as DNA: TGTGCCAGCAGCTTAGAGTGGGGGGCGGAGGAGCAGTACTTC. It yields the protein CASSLEWGAEEQYF.

This clonotype turned up a few times. V is TRBV4-2 and J is TRBJ2-1; TRBD2 matches 15 bases. There are 18 residues in the CDR3. J was trimmed by 7 bases and V by 1 base; bases with no gene match: 8. The germline V gene encodes CDR1 LGHNA and CDR2 YNFKEQ. CDR3 bases: TGTGCCAGCAGCCAAGTCGGACTAGCGGGGGGGCTGGCGAATGAGCAGTTCTTC. It translates to CASSQVGLAGGLANEQFF.

The gene calls are TRBV12-3 or TRBV12-4 and TRBJ2-1; D possibly corresponds to TRBD2 (5 bases). The ends were cut back, 2 bases at V and 12 bases at J, with 14 bases in the middle. The CDR3 length is 13 residues. This CDR3 reads CASSLSLEGVQFF. In DNA, the CDR3 is TGTGCCAGCAGTTTAAGCCTCGAGGGAGTGCAGTTCTTC.

The chain uses TRBV9 and TRBJ2-3, with 10 bases matching TRBD2. Germline V gene sequence: CDR1 SGDLS, CDR2 YYNGEE. J gave up 1 base and V 0 bases, and 11 bases lay outside the gene matches. The CDR3 has 19 amino acids. The CDR3 spells CASSVEASGGYKGTDTQYF. DNA for the CDR3: TGTGCCAGCAGCGTAGAGGCTAGCGGGGGTTATAAGGGCACAGATACGCAGTATTTT.

This clonotype turned up a few times. The chain recombines TRBV19 with TRBJ1-3; D is uncertain. Trimming left V 6 bases short and J 0 bases short, with 12 bases between. Per the germline V gene, CDR1 is LNHDA and CDR2 is SQIVND (reference sequence). CDR3 length: 15 residues. The CDR3 DNA reads TGTGCCAGTAGATATCTTGGGGTCTCTGGAAACACCATATATTTT. Protein product: CASRYLGVSGNTIYF.

This chain connects TRBV7-6 to TRBJ2-5; no firm D call. There are 12 residues in the CDR3. Deletions cut 1 base from V and 5 bases from J, with 5 bases between. Germline CDR1 reads SGHVS; CDR2 reads FNYEAQ. DNA of the CDR3: TGTGCCAGCAGCTTAGGCTCGGAGACCCAGTACTTC. It yields the protein CASSLGSETQYF.

The genes are TRBV20-1 and TRBJ2-1; D possibly corresponds to TRBD2 (5 bases). Trimming removed 6 bases from V and 0 bases from J, with 12 bases in between. This CDR3 spans 14 amino acids. In germline, CDR1 is DFQATT, CDR2 SNEGSKA (reference sequence). The DNA for the CDR3 is TGCAGTGCGGACTCTCGGAGCTCCTACAATGAGCAGTTCTTC. Its protein is CSADSRSSYNEQFF.

This clonotype was seen repeatedly, ten times or more. The chain couples TRBV20-1 to TRBJ2-3; weak D call: TRBD2 (6 bases). This CDR3 contains 13 residues. Germline V gene lookup returns CDR1 DFQATT and CDR2 SNEGSKA (reference sequence). Deletions cut 6 bases from V and 6 bases from J, with 16 bases between. The CDR3 DNA sequence: TGCAGTGCCCCACTAGCTCAAAGGGATACGCAGTATTTT. It encodes CSAPLAQRDTQYF.

This clonotype was detected only a few times. J is TRBJ2-7 and V is TRBV2; perhaps TRBD1 as D (5 bases). CDR3 length: 14 amino acids. V dropped 7 bases and J dropped 2 bases, with 15 bases sitting between them. The germline V gene has CDR1 SNHLY and CDR2 FYNNEI. The CDR3 here is CASNLPGRAYEQYV. In nucleotides, the CDR3 is TGTGCCAGCAATCTTCCGGGCAGGGCCTACGAGCAGTACGTC.

A few counts support this clonotype. The rearrangement links TRBV11-2 to TRBJ1-1, with 10 bases lining up with TRBD1. Germline V CDR1 and CDR2: SGHAT, FQNNGV. The CDR3 is 16 amino acids. J was trimmed by 1 base and V by 4 bases; bases with no gene match: 6. Here the CDR3 reads CASSWGGTGANTEAFF. CDR3 bases: TGTGCCAGCAGCTGGGGGGGGACAGGGGCGAACACTGAAGCTTTCTTT.